The entry below describes one TCR beta chain. Its antigen is unknown. Distinct nucleotide sequences in the sample also encode this CDR3. Use of 60 Vbeta and 13 Jbeta primers characterized the PCR. The data were produced by immunoSEQ multiplex PCR, yet TCRdb's version contains in-frame clones alone and is incomplete. The sample yields approximately 150,000 clones, around 80% seen once. V trimming: 5 bases; J trimming: 7 bases; junction bases outside the gene matches: 19. Per germline, CDR1 GTSNPN and CDR2 SVGIG (reference sequence). The CDR3 consists of 16 residues. This entry comes from a study of cytomegalovirus exposure and HLA in healthy donors. Study-wide findings and caveats: It is likely that the observed cluster of highly shared sequence variants was a sequencing artifact. With later analysis, a missense DCLRE1C variant became linked to TCR beta V- and J-gene trimming. Differences between HLA loci emerged in a later analysis of TCR association rates, with DRB1 most and HLA-C fewest. CMV serostatus was the sole immune exposure information available.

Input material: PBMCs. This clonotype was sampled from a woman in her sixties or seventies in good health and CMV-seropositive. This chain uses TRBV30 with TRBJ2-7; 8 positions agree with TRBD2. Here the CDR3 reads CAWSRALGSGSLEQYF. In DNA, the CDR3 is TGTGCCTGGTCACGGGCCTTGGGAAGCGGGAGTCTTGAGCAGTACTTC.